This entry lists 17 T cell receptor beta chains sequenced from one sample in a study of blood T cell repertoires in COVID-19. The method was immunoSEQ multiplex PCR; TCRdb's version includes in-frame clones alone and lacks a portion of them. In the table there are hundreds of thousands of clones, about 86% of which are singletons. Sequencing was done on a sample of PBMCs or T cells enriched from blood (not recorded which). These receptors originate from a woman aged 45 to 65 in a cohort exposed to, infected with or recovered from COVID-19 (not recorded which).

V is TRBV9 and J is TRBJ2-7; 8 bases match TRBD1. CDR3 size: 15 residues. Trimming at V came to 5 bases and at J to 0 bases, leaving 7 bases not matched to a gene. The V gene's germline CDR1 is SGDLS and CDR2 YYNGEE. The DNA for the CDR3 is TGTGCCAGCAGTGCTGGGACAGGCATCTCCTACGAGCAGTACTTC. Protein product: CASSAGTGISYEQYF.

This clone was recorded only once. The chain links TRBV4-1 to TRBJ1-5; D may be TRBD1 (6 bases). The V and J ends lost 1 base and 0 bases respectively, with 13 bases between them. This CDR3 is built from 17 residues. CDR1 is MGHRA, CDR2 YSYEKL, per germline. This chain's CDR3 is CASSQGRGLNSNQPQHF. The CDR3, as DNA: TGCGCCAGCAGCCAAGGCAGGGGACTAAATAGCAATCAGCCCCAGCATTTT.

V usage is TRBV5-6 and J usage is TRBJ1-2; D is unclear. Germline CDR1 SGHDT, CDR2 YYEEEE. V lost 1 base and J 7 bases, leaving 8 bases between the germline ends. CDR3 length: 12 residues. Here the CDR3 DNA reads TGTGCCAGCAGCTTGCCGGGGTTTGGCTACACCTTC. Its protein product is CASSLPGFGYTF.

The V call is TRBV25-1, the J call TRBJ2-3; 7 bases map to TRBD1. After removal of 4 bases from V and 1 base from J, the junction contained 11 bases not matched to a gene. CDR3 length equals 17 residues. The germline V gene encodes CDR1 MGHDK and CDR2 SYGVNS. The CDR3 DNA follows: TGTGCCAGCAGTGCCACCCTTGGGACAGCTCGCACAGATACGCAGTATTTT. Its protein product is CASSATLGTARTDTQYF. Full variable domain (remainder filled in from reference TRBV25-1 and TRBJ2-3): EADIYQTPRYLVIGTGKKITLECSQTMGHDKMYWYQQDPGMELHLIHYSYGVNSTEKGDLSSESTVSRIRTEHFPLTLESARPSHTSQYLCASSATLGTARTDTQYFGPGTRLTVL.

The chain couples TRBV5-1 to TRBJ1-2; D gene ambiguous. The ends were cut back, 0 bases at V and 7 bases at J, with 10 bases in the middle. There are 13 residues in the CDR3. Germline V gene data show CDR1 as SGHRS and CDR2 as YFSETQ. CDR3 sequence reads: CASSLAGDGGYTF. The CDR3 DNA reads as TGCGCCAGCAGCTTGGCCGGGGATGGTGGCTACACCTTC. The full variable domain, its missing parts supplied by reference TRBV5-1 and TRBJ1-2, is KAGVTQTPRYLIKTRGQQVTLSCSPISGHRSVSWYQQTPGQGLQFLFEYFSETQRNKGNFPGRFSGRQFSNSRSEMNVSTLELGDSALYLCASSLAGDGGYTFGSGTRLTVV.

The rearrangement joins TRBV5-4 to TRBJ1-5, with 10 bases that match TRBD1. CDR3 length equals 14 residues. CDR1 and CDR2 from the germline V gene are SGHNT and YYREEE (reference sequence). V shed 4 bases and J 5 bases; nucleotides not matched to a gene: 3. Written as DNA, the CDR3 is TGTGCCAGCAGCGATGGACAGGGGGATCAGCCCCAGCATTTT. This translates into CASSDGQGDQPQHF.

This CDR3 reads CASSPQQGIYGYTF. CDR3 bases: TGTGCCAGCAGCCCACAGCAGGGTATCTATGGCTACACCTTC. The rearrangement uses TRBV5-5 and TRBJ1-2; weak D call: TRBD1 (5 bases). V lost 4 bases to trimming and J lost 4 bases, with 14 bases between them. There are 14 residues in the CDR3. CDR1 SGHKS and CDR2 YYEKEE come from the germline V gene (reference sequence).

The V and J genes are TRBV5-1 and TRBJ2-3; 13 bases are a match to TRBD2. Trimming removed 4 bases from V and 7 bases from J; junction bases left unmatched: 9. CDR1 and CDR2 (germline): SGHRS, YFSETQ. The CDR3 is 16 residues long. Here the CDR3 DNA reads TGCGCCAGCAGCACCGGAGGACTAGCGGGGGCTAATACGCAGTATTTT. Protein sequence: CASSTGGLAGANTQYF.

This clone was seen only once. DNA for the CDR3: TGTGCCTGGAGTGTAGTTCGGGGGGGGCCGGTCACTGAAGCTTTCTTT. Amino acids: CAWSVVRGGPVTEAFF. The V gene is TRBV30, the J gene TRBJ1-1, with D possibly matching TRBD1 (6 bases). Germline CDR1 reads GTSNPN; CDR2 reads SVGIG (reference sequence). The CDR3 length is 16 residues. The V and J ends lost 0 bases and 4 bases respectively, with 18 bases between them.

This chain joins TRBV5-6 and TRBJ1-1; 7 bases fit TRBD1. The germline gives CDR1 SGHDT, CDR2 YYEEEE. J gave up 4 bases and V 4 bases, and 7 bases lay outside the gene matches. This CDR3 region has 14 residues. CDR3 coding DNA: TGTGCCAGCAGCGTCAGACAGGGTGTCACTGAAGCTTTCTTT. The encoded protein is CASSVRQGVTEAFF.

The rearrangement uses TRBV7-9 and TRBJ1-1; D uncertain. CDR1 and CDR2 (germline): SEHNR, FQNEAQ (reference sequence). This CDR3 has 17 amino acids. Trimming stripped 3 bases from V and 1 base from J, with 18 bases between. The CDR3 reads CASSLRVGFDKNTEAFF. The CDR3, as DNA: TGTGCCAGCAGCTTGAGGGTCGGGTTTGATAAGAACACTGAAGCTTTCTTT.

The V and J genes are TRBV30 and TRBJ1-2, with no clear D. This CDR3 has 13 residues. V shed 4 bases and J shed 7 bases, with 16 bases lying between them. The germline V gene has CDR1 GTSNPN and CDR2 SVGIG (reference sequence). DNA of the CDR3: TGTGCCTGGACAGTTTCGATACGGGGTGGCTACACCTTC. Protein: CAWTVSIRGGYTF. The full variable domain, rest sourced from reference TRBV30 and TRBJ1-2, is SQTIHQWPATLVQPVGSPLSLECTVEGTSNPNLYWYRQAAGRGLQLLFYSVGIGQISSEVPQNLSASRPQDRQFILSSKKLLLSDSGFYLCAWTVSIRGGYTFGSGTRLTVV.

The chain has TRBV7-8 and TRBJ2-2; 7 bases line up with TRBD2. Trimming removed 0 bases from V and 4 bases from J; junction bases left unmatched: 11. CDR1 is SGHVS, CDR2 FQNEAQ, per germline. CDR3 length: 18 residues. The CDR3 spells CASSLANQGGWTTGELFF. The CDR3 nucleotides are TGTGCCAGCAGCTTAGCCAACCAGGGAGGGTGGACCACCGGGGAGCTGTTTTTT.

The chain combines TRBV30 with TRBJ1-2, with TRBD1 identical over 9 bases. The ends lost 4 bases at V and 8 bases at J; junction bases unmatched: 5. In germline, CDR1 is GTSNPN, CDR2 SVGIG (reference sequence). The CDR3 sequence is 12 residues long. The CDR3: CAWTGQGIGYTF. The CDR3 DNA is TGTGCCTGGACCGGACAGGGGATAGGCTACACCTTC.

The table lists this clone with a count of one. The CDR3 nucleotides are TGTGCCAGTAGAGACCGCGGGGAAAACATTCAGTACTTC. This codes for CASRDRGENIQYF. V is TRBV19 and J is TRBJ2-4, with a possible D match to TRBD2 (6 bases). V lost 6 bases to trimming and J lost 5 bases, with 11 bases between them. The CDR3 consists of 13 residues. CDR1 LNHDA and CDR2 SQIVND come from the germline V gene (reference sequence).

J is TRBJ2-1 and V is TRBV3-1 (or the pseudogene TRBV3-2); the D gene is possibly TRBD2 (6 bases). Trimming left V 1 base short and J 4 bases short, with 17 bases between. Germline V gene data show CDR1 as LGHDT and CDR2 as YNNKEL (reference sequence). The CDR3 length is 17 residues. CDR3 nucleotide sequence: TGTGCCAGCAGCCAAGTGGGGGGACGGGCCATATACAATGAGCAGTTCTTC. Its translation is CASSQVGGRAIYNEQFF.

The chain employs TRBV15 and TRBJ1-5; no definite D call. CDR3 length: 15 amino acids. CDR1 is LNHNV, CDR2 YYDKDF, per germline (reference sequence). The V and J ends lost 0 bases and 4 bases respectively, with 10 bases between them. The CDR3 nucleotides are TGTGCCACCAGCAGAGAGCCGGGAAAAAATCAGCCCCAGCATTTT. Translating gives CATSREPGKNQPQHF.